These T cell receptor beta chains were read from a single sample in a study of control samples from healthy donors and cancer patients. TCRdb keeps only in-frame clones here, not all; method: immunoSEQ multiplex PCR. The repertoire holds 150,000 to 200,000 clones, around 90% seen once, with over 1.1% in the top ten. Sequenced sample: blood. Every receptor here comes from a woman in her forties or fifties in good health. Both conserved end residues are part of each CDR3. The D gene is left open where the match is weak. Part of the rows lack a size; the others show once, few, many or a class for expanded clones.

clone_size: -
d_call: TRBD1
v_call: TRBV27
j_call: TRBJ1-1
cdr3_nt: TGTGCCAGCAGTCACCTGACAGGGACTGAAGCTTTCTTT
cdr3_aa: CASSHLTGTEAFF

clone_size: -
d_call: TRBD1
v_call: TRBV5-1
j_call: TRBJ1-2
cdr3_nt: TGCGCCAGCAGCCCAGGACAGGGGATTCACACCTTC
cdr3_aa: CASSPGQGIHTF

clone_size: -
d_call: TRBD1
v_call: TRBV6-4
j_call: TRBJ2-5
cdr3_nt: TGTGCCAGCAGTCGGACAGGCCAGGAGACCCAGTACTTC
cdr3_aa: CASSRTGQETQYF

clone_size: -
d_call: -
v_call: TRBV5-4
j_call: TRBJ1-6
cdr3_nt: TGTGCCAGCAGCTTGGGTCAGACAATTAATTCACCCCTCCACTTT
cdr3_aa: CASSLGQTINSPLHF

clone_size: -
d_call: -
v_call: TRBV28
j_call: TRBJ1-2
cdr3_nt: TGTGCCAGCAGTTTATACGGTAACTATGGCTACACCTTC
cdr3_aa: CASSLYGNYGYTF

clone_size: -
d_call: -
v_call: TRBV14
j_call: TRBJ1-1
cdr3_nt: TGTGCCAGCAGCCAAGCCCGGTGGCAAGCTTTCTTT
cdr3_aa: CASSQARWQAFF

clone_size: once
d_call: -
v_call: TRBV27
j_call: TRBJ2-2
cdr3_nt: TGTGCCAGCAGTGTCTCGGGATGGAACACCGGGGAGCTGTTTTTT
cdr3_aa: CASSVSGWNTGELFF

clone_size: -
d_call: -
v_call: TRBV29-1
j_call: TRBJ2-7
cdr3_nt: TGCAGCGTCCGCGGGACGGTCTCCTACGAGCAGTACTTC
cdr3_aa: CSVRGTVSYEQYF

clone_size: few
d_call: TRBD1
v_call: TRBV5-4
j_call: TRBJ1-2
cdr3_nt: TGTGCCAGCAGCGGACAGGGGAACTATGGCTACACCTTC
cdr3_aa: CASSGQGNYGYTF

clone_size: once
d_call: -
v_call: TRBV18
j_call: TRBJ2-4
cdr3_nt: TGTGCCAGCTCACCTGCAAGGATCCCAAACATTCAGTACTTC
cdr3_aa: CASSPARIPNIQYF

clone_size: -
d_call: -
v_call: TRBV19
j_call: TRBJ1-2
cdr3_nt: TGTGCCAGTAGTATAGGTCCAGACTATGGCTACACCTTC
cdr3_aa: CASSIGPDYGYTF

clone_size: -
d_call: -
v_call: TRBV28
j_call: TRBJ2-3
cdr3_nt: TGTGCCAGCAGTTCGACCCAACAGGCCAATACGCAGTATTTT
cdr3_aa: CASSSTQQANTQYF

clone_size: -
d_call: -
v_call: TRBV7-2
j_call: TRBJ2-7
cdr3_nt: TGTGCCAGCAGCTTAGCCCATGCTAGCGCCGGGTACGAGCAGTACTTC
cdr3_aa: CASSLAHASAGYEQYF